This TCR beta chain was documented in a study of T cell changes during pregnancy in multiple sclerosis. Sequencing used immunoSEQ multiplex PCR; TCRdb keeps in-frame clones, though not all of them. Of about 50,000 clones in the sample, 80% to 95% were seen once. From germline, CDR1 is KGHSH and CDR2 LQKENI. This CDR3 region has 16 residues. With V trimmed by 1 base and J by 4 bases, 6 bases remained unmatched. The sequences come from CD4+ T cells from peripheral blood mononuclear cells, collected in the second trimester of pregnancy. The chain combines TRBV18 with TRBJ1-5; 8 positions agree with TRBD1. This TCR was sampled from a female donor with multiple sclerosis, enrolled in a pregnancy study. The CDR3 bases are TGTGCCAGCTCACCACAGCGACAGGGGCTAAATCAGCCCCAGCATTTT. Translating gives CASSPQRQGLNQPQHF.